This T cell receptor beta chain was identified during a study of response to subunit inactivated influenza vaccine. The CDR3 has 15 residues. CDR1 and CDR2 from the germline V gene are DFQATT and SNEGSKA (reference sequence). Each CDR3 protein is one row after TCRdb ran MiXCR on the RT-PCR reads. The table shows more than 700,000 distinct CDR3 sequences, with approximately 22% occurring only once. The rearrangement uses TRBV20-1 and TRBJ1-1; perhaps TRBD1 as D (5 bases). The starting material was PBMCs from blood, obtained around 5 days after vaccination. This receptor was taken from a man aged 50-59 years who received an inactivated influenza vaccine. The CDR3 loop reads CSYRGPGLKRTEAFF. CDR3 sequence (DNA): TGCAGCTATAGGGGACCGGGATTGAAGAGGACTGAAGCTTTCTTT.